The table lists the clone carrying this TCR beta chain with a few counts. RNA transcripts were the template for amplifying TCR beta CDR3 regions. In the first-round RT-PCR of the TCR CDR3, the HTBI primer set was used. TCRdb redid the calling of the multiplex PCR reads with MiXCR, one entry per CDR3 protein. Seen here are a few hundred thousand distinct CDR3 sequences, less than 20% observed once, and the top ten hold less than 40%. The sample is drawn from a study of T cells in Graves' hyperthyroidism and ophthalmopathy. Germline CDR1 MDHEN, CDR2 SYDVKM. This CDR3 contains 15 residues. Trimming removed 5 bases at V and 2 bases at J, with 15 bases between.

The source is a man aged 45-60 years with Graves' ophthalmopathy. The chain uses TRBV28 and TRBJ1-2; D is uncertain. The specimen was blood. Here the CDR3 reads CASSQGPLPNYGYTF. In nucleotides, the CDR3 is TGTGCCAGCAGTCAAGGACCCCTTCCCAACTATGGCTACACCTTC.